This T cell receptor beta chain came from a study of T-cell reconstitution after alpha-beta-depleted transplantation in children. Germline V CDR1 and CDR2: DFQATT, SNEGSKA (reference sequence). CDR3 size: 14 residues. It was with unique molecular identifiers that the TCRbeta library was prepared. TCRdb re-derived calls from the PCR reads in MiXCR, one entry per CDR3 protein. The sample holds 450,000 to 600,000 distinct CDR3 sequences, around a third seen once. Worth noting for this clonotype: A junction boundary mismatches the germline segment, possibly from a read error.

The receptor was isolated from a human donor who donated a stem cell graft to a child with aplastic anemia. The chain joins TRBV20-1 to TRBJ2-1; 10 nucleotides match TRBD2. The sequencing here drew on PBMCs from the stem cell graft donor, taken from the stem cell graft. CDR3 nucleotides: TGCAGTGCTGTTGGACTAGCGGACTACAATGAGCGGTTCTTC. Amino acids: CSAVGLADYNERFF.